This TCR beta chain is drawn from a study of T cell changes during pregnancy in multiple sclerosis. Germline V lookup: CDR1 SGHDN, CDR2 FVKESK. Trimming removed 2 bases at V and 5 bases at J, with 18 bases between. The length of the CDR3 is 17 residues. Sequencing was performed with immunoSEQ multiplex PCR; in TCRdb, only in-frame clones are kept and a portion is missing. The top ten hold 0.35% to 0.55% of the sample, which has fewer than 45,000 clones, about 90% seen once. This sample comprised CD4+ T cells from peripheral blood mononuclear cells, obtained in the third trimester of pregnancy. The rearrangement uses TRBV14 and TRBJ2-2, with TRBD2 as a possible D gene (8 bases). This clonotype was sampled from a female donor in good health, enrolled as a control in a pregnancy study. The CDR3 region is CASSQFRGTSGTGELFF. The CDR3 DNA reads as TGTGCCAGCAGCCAATTCAGGGGGACTAGTGGTACCGGGGAGCTGTTTTTT.